A single sample gave rise to the 20 T cell receptor beta chains below, sequenced in a study of blood T cells in healthy people across ages. The second PCR ran about 7 to 12 cycles with a sample-barcoded 5' primer and J-beta primers. TCRdb re-derived calls from the 5' RACE reads in MiXCR, one entry per CDR3 protein. Of hundreds of thousands of distinct CDR3 sequences in the sample, around 25% are singletons; the top ten hold 9.4%. Another study also made use of these data, one on T cells of mothers and their children.

Sequenced material: blood. These receptors all stem from a boy aged 5-17 years in good health.

This clonotype was detected a few times. The chain is built from TRBV6-5 and TRBJ2-3; D possibly uses TRBD1 or TRBD2 (6 bases each). Germline CDR1 is MNHEY and CDR2 is SVGAGI. The CDR3 covers 15 residues. V was trimmed by 8 bases and J by 0 bases, leaving 15 bases between them. The chain's CDR3 is CASGWGAVSTDTQYF. CDR3 DNA: TGTGCCAGCGGATGGGGGGCGGTTAGCACAGATACGCAGTATTTT.

This clonotype came up a few times. The chain is built from TRBV29-1 and TRBJ2-5; 11 bases map to TRBD2. The DNA matches TRBJ2-1 better at its end, which makes the J call doubtful. This CDR3 has 16 amino acids. Germline CDR1 SQVTM, CDR2 ANQGSEA. The CDR3 DNA reads TGCAGCGTGACCCAACTAGCGGGAGCGGCATACAATGAGCAGTTCTTC. Its translation is CSVTQLAGAAYNEQFF.

This chain links TRBV7-9 with TRBJ2-1, with 8 bases fitting TRBD2. The germline V gene encodes CDR1 SEHNR and CDR2 FQNEAQ (reference sequence). The CDR3 is made up of 13 amino acids. Trimming at V came to 5 bases and at J to 10 bases, leaving 7 bases not matched to a gene. The CDR3 DNA sequence: TGTGCCAGCAGCCCCGGGGTAGCGGGAGAGCAGTTCTTC. Translated, it gives CASSPGVAGEQFF.

V gene TRBV27 combines with J gene TRBJ2-5, with D perhaps TRBD2 (5 bases). V was shortened by 11 bases and J by 5 bases, with 15 bases between the two germline ends. The germline gives CDR1 MNHEY, CDR2 SMNVEV (reference sequence). CDR3 size: 12 residues. CDR3 coding DNA: TGTGCCTGTGGGGTTGGCGGGGAGACCCAGTACTTC. This translates into CACGVGGETQYF.

The J gene is TRBJ2-7, the V gene TRBV7-2, with TRBD1 matching 7 bases. V dropped 1 base and J dropped 6; count of bases not matched to a gene: 3. The CDR3 length is 13 residues. Per germline, CDR1 SGHTA and CDR2 FQGNSA. Here the CDR3 DNA reads TGTGCCAGCAGCTTAGGGGACAGACGCGAGCAGTACTTC. This translates into CASSLGDRREQYF.

This clonotype was observed a handful of times. The chain employs TRBV29-1 and TRBJ2-1, with TRBD2 identical over 7 bases. The germline V gene has CDR1 SQVTM and CDR2 ANQGSEA. Losses at the gene ends were 5 bases for V and 2 bases for J; bases not matched to a gene: 3. The CDR3 is 13 residues long. CDR3 region: CSVLAVTYNEQFF. The CDR3 DNA follows: TGCAGCGTTCTAGCGGTTACCTACAATGAGCAGTTCTTC.

The CDR3 nucleotides are TGTGCCAGCAGTCCAGGGTGGGGAAACACCATATATTTT. Translation gives CASSPGWGNTIYF. The chain is built from TRBV6-5 and TRBJ1-3; maybe TRBD1 (5 bases). Trimming removed 5 bases from V and 4 bases from J, with 9 bases in between. The CDR3 runs 13 residues. Germline CDR1 MNHEY, CDR2 SVGAGI.

This clonotype was seen a few times. The rearrangement links TRBV11-3 to TRBJ1-2, with a possible D match to TRBD1 (6 bases). The CDR3 length is 14 residues. CDR1 SGHNT and CDR2 YENEEA come from the germline V gene. V dropped 0 bases and J dropped 6 bases, with 11 bases sitting between them. CDR3 protein: CASSLDTGQNGYTF. The DNA of the CDR3 is TGTGCCAGCAGCTTAGATACAGGGCAGAATGGCTACACCTTC.

Only a few counts were recorded for this clonotype. V is TRBV27 and J is TRBJ2-5, with D unresolved. Looked up from germline, CDR1 is MNHEY and CDR2 is SMNVEV (reference sequence). Trimming shortened V by 8 bases and J by 4 bases, and 14 bases separated the two germline ends. This CDR3 region has 13 residues. CDR3 sequence: CASRSGPGETQYF. CDR3 nucleotides: TGTGCCAGCCGCAGTGGCCCAGGAGAGACCCAGTACTTC.

This clonotype was counted many times. The chain recombines TRBV29-1 with TRBJ2-5; possibly TRBD1 for D (5 bases). The CDR3 has 13 residues. Trimming left V 3 bases short and J 0 bases short, with 8 bases between. Germline CDR1 is SQVTM and CDR2 is ANQGSEA. The CDR3 region has the DNA TGCAGCGTTGATCCGGACAACCAAGAGACCCAGTACTTC. Protein product: CSVDPDNQETQYF.

The chain carries TRBV10-3 and TRBJ1-1; TRBD1 matches 7 bases. V lost 4 bases and J lost 0; bases outside the gene matches: 8. Germline-derived CDR1 and CDR2 are ENHRY and SYGVKD. The CDR3 consists of 16 residues. CDR3 loop: CAISGGGGKMNTEAFF. In nucleotides, the CDR3 is TGTGCCATCAGTGGAGGGGGCGGGAAGATGAACACTGAAGCTTTCTTT.

The rearrangement links TRBV29-1 to TRBJ1-2; 8 bases fit TRBD1. CDR1 is SQVTM, CDR2 ANQGSEA, per germline. V trimming: 5 bases; J trimming: 8 bases; junction bases outside the gene matches: 7. The CDR3 has 12 residues. CDR3 coding DNA: TGCAGCGTTCTACAGGGGGATAGGGGCTACACCTTC. Translation: CSVLQGDRGYTF.

In its sample, this clonotype was seen a few times. This chain joins TRBV20-1 and TRBJ2-1; 14 bases match TRBD2. The DNA end lines up better with TRBJ2-7; the J call may be wrong. The CDR3 sequence is 15 residues long. Germline lookup yields CDR1 DFQATT and CDR2 SNEGSKA (reference sequence). The CDR3 region has the DNA TGCAGTGCTAGAGACCCGGGACTAGCGGGAGACGAGCAGTACTTC. This sequence encodes CSARDPGLAGDEQYF.

CDR3 amino acids: CSAPGLYNEQFF. CDR3 DNA sequence: TGCAGTGCCCCGGGACTTTACAATGAGCAGTTCTTC. V is TRBV20-1 and J is TRBJ2-1; the D gene is possibly TRBD2 (6 bases). Germline CDR1 and CDR2: DFQATT and SNEGSKA (reference sequence). CDR3 length equals 12 residues. The germline V and J ends were trimmed by 6 bases and 4 bases, with 10 bases remaining between them.

This chain links TRBV7-3 with TRBJ2-5; 7 nucleotides align to TRBD1. CDR3 length: 13 residues. V gave up 5 bases and J gave up 10 bases; unmatched junction bases: 10. CDR1 is SGHTA and CDR2 is FQGTGA in the germline V gene. Here the CDR3 reads CASSTRGFGDQYF. The CDR3 nucleotides are TGTGCCAGCAGCACCAGGGGGTTTGGTGACCAGTACTTC.

This clonotype was observed a handful of times. The junction departs from the called germline gene at one end, perhaps through a read error. This chain connects TRBV7-7 to TRBJ2-5; D call uncertain. Germline V gene lookup returns CDR1 SSHAT and CDR2 FNYEAQ (reference sequence). CDR3 length equals 13 residues. The CDR3 reads CASSPNLGETQYF. Written as DNA, the CDR3 is TGTGCTAGCAGCCCCAACCTCGGGGAGACCCAGTACTTC.

The chain uses TRBV27 and TRBJ1-5, with unresolved D. There are 14 residues in the CDR3. The V end lost 0 bases, the J end lost 5 bases, and 8 bases lay between the germline ends. Germline lookup yields CDR1 MNHEY and CDR2 SMNVEV (reference sequence). The CDR3 here is CASSLSGIYQPQHF. CDR3 DNA: TGTGCCAGCAGTTTATCCGGCATTTATCAGCCCCAGCATTTT.

This clonotype was picked up a small number of times. V and J are TRBV3-1 and TRBJ1-2; D gene ambiguous. Trimming took 0 bases from V and 4 from J, leaving 12 bases between them. Germline assignment: CDR1 LGHDT and CDR2 YNNKEL (reference sequence). The CDR3 has 15 amino acids. CDR3 in amino acids: CASSQERAAVYGYTF. The CDR3 DNA follows: TGTGCCAGCAGCCAAGAACGGGCTGCAGTCTATGGCTACACCTTC.

V is TRBV24-1 and J is TRBJ2-1; 16 bases match TRBD2. This CDR3 is built from 17 residues. V was clipped by 9 bases and J by 5 bases; unmatched bases: 9. Per germline, CDR1 KGHDR and CDR2 SFDVKD. CDR3 nucleotides: TGTGCCACCGCTGGGACTAGCGGGAGGGTGGATAACAATGAGCAGTTCTTC. It specifies CATAGTSGRVDNNEQFF.

This clonotype appeared a few times. The rearrangement uses TRBV28 and TRBJ1-2; no firm D call. V was trimmed by 0 bases and J by 5 bases, leaving 10 bases between them. The germline V gene encodes CDR1 MDHEN and CDR2 SYDVKM. The CDR3 totals 14 residues. CDR3 region: CASSLWAGTYGYTF. CDR3 nucleotide sequence: TGTGCCAGCAGTTTATGGGCAGGAACGTATGGCTACACCTTC.